This TCR beta chain was sequenced in a study of shared T cell receptors in the human thymus. The table came from immunoSEQ multiplex PCR; TCRdb's copy has only in-frame clones and leaves some out. The sample shows hundreds of thousands of clones, over 75% of them seen only once. This sample was shared with a second study, whose subject was human thymus T cells. Turning to that study: Corrective cardiac operations yielded the resected thymus tissue. An apparent bias in V and J gene usage was seen in thymic and blood repertoires. Thymic repertoires of unrelated individuals were reported in related research to overlap highly.

This TCR derives from a boy under two years old with a congenital heart defect. Sequencing input: thymocytes.

The CDR3 nucleotides read TGTGCCAGCAGTCTGGGAGGTTCTTGGCAAGAGACCCAGTACTTC. Protein product: CASSLGGSWQETQYF. V usage is TRBV27 and J usage is TRBJ2-5, with a weak D call TRBD2 (6 bases). This CDR3 is built from 15 residues. The V end lost 5 bases, the J end lost 2 bases, and 15 bases lay between the germline ends. Germline CDR1 is MNHEY and CDR2 is SMNVEV (reference sequence).